These 2 T cell receptor beta chains originate from one sample sequenced in a study of T cell responses to AZD1222 COVID-19 vaccine. The assay was immunoSEQ multiplex PCR, and TCRdb's table has in-frame clones only and misses some. The profile shows about 180,000 clones, around 89% of them singletons. The sample here was peripheral blood, taken 28 days after the second dose of the MenACWY control vaccine. The origin of the receptors is an adult who received the MenACWY meningococcal vaccine as a control.

The chain carries TRBV28 and TRBJ1-3; D remains ambiguous. Germline CDR1 reads MDHEN; CDR2 reads SYDVKM. V dropped 10 bases and J dropped 0 bases, with 13 bases sitting between them. CDR3 length: 14 residues. The CDR3 sequence: CATHLSRSGNTIYF. In DNA form, the CDR3 reads TGTGCCACTCATCTCAGCCGCTCTGGAAACACCATATATTTT. Supplemented by reference TRBV28 and TRBJ1-3, the full variable domain reads DVKVTQSSRYLVKRTGEKVFLECVQDMDHENMFWYRQDPGLGLRLIYFSYDVKMKEKGDIPEGYSVSREKKERFSLILESASTNQTSMYLCATHLSRSGNTIYFGEGSWLTVV.

The rearrangement uses TRBV19 and TRBJ1-2; 7 bases align to TRBD1. Per germline, CDR1 LNHDA and CDR2 SQIVND (reference sequence). The CDR3 is made up of 15 amino acids. The V and J ends lost 7 bases and 7 bases, in that order; junction bases with no gene match: 15. Here the CDR3 reads CASNDEQGTLRGYTF. The CDR3 DNA follows: TGTGCCAGTAACGATGAACAGGGGACGTTGCGTGGCTACACCTTC.